These 28 T cell receptor beta chains came from one sample sequenced in a study of a mutant IDH1 vaccine in newly diagnosed glioma. Stated time point: week 11, during vaccination. Each vaccine dose was 300 ug of mutant IDH1 20-mer peptide, with topical imiquimod. Antigens for these TCRs are unknown. Sequencing used immunoSEQ multiplex PCR; TCRdb keeps in-frame clones, though not all of them. The sample carries some 130,000 clones, around three quarters recorded once. Sequenced material: PBMCs, taken from a glioma patient whose treatment included an IDH1 peptide vaccine. These receptors all come from a man aged 35-49 years with glioma.

The gene calls are TRBV5-6 and TRBJ1-5; no clear D gene. V lost 3 bases to trimming and J lost 1 base, with 11 bases between them. The V gene's germline CDR1 is SGHDT and CDR2 YYEEEE. The CDR3 covers 15 residues. The CDR3 DNA follows: TGTGCCAGCAGCTACCAGAGGGCAAGCAATCAGCCCCAGCATTTT. It is translated as CASSYQRASNQPQHF. Supplemented by reference TRBV5-6 and TRBJ1-5, the full variable domain reads DAGVTQSPTHLIKTRGQQVTLRCSPKSGHDTVSWYQQALGQGPQFIFQYYEEEERQRGNFPDRFSGHQFPNYSSELNVNALLLGDSALYLCASSYQRASNQPQHFGDGTRLSIL.

The J gene is TRBJ2-7, the V gene TRBV7-2; the D gene is possibly TRBD2 (5 bases). This CDR3 contains 15 residues. V was clipped by 5 bases and J by 4 bases, with 18 bases between them. Germline assignment: CDR1 SGHTA and CDR2 FQGNSA. DNA of the CDR3: TGTGCCAGCAGCCCCAGCGGTCTGGCCCCATACGAGCAGTACTTC. Protein product: CASSPSGLAPYEQYF. The variable domain in full, with the rest retrieved from reference TRBV7-2 and TRBJ2-7, is GAGVSQSPSNKVTEKGKDVELRCDPISGHTALYWYRQSLGQGLEFLIYFQGNSAPDKSGLPSDRFSAERTGGSVSTLTIQRTQQEDSAVYLCASSPSGLAPYEQYFGPGTRLTVT.

This rearrangement joins TRBV6-1 to TRBJ2-5; D is perhaps TRBD1 (5 bases). The CDR3 consists of 15 residues. Trimming stripped 4 bases from V and 1 base from J, with 13 bases between. CDR1 and CDR2 from the germline V gene are MNHNS and SASEGT. Written as DNA, the CDR3 is TGTGCCAGCAGTGTCGAGGTGGGGCTCCAAGAGACCCAGTACTTC. This codes for CASSVEVGLQETQYF.

This clone appeared once. The chain employs TRBV30 and TRBJ2-7, with unresolved D. This CDR3 is 12 amino acids long. V dropped 2 bases and J dropped 3 bases, with 8 bases sitting between them. Germline loops: CDR1 GTSNPN, CDR2 SVGIG (reference sequence). The CDR3 region has the DNA TGTGCCTGGAGTATAGGCCTCTACGAGCAGTACTTC. This translates into CAWSIGLYEQYF.

V is TRBV11-2 and J is TRBJ2-5, with TRBD2 matching 8 bases. CDR1 and CDR2 from the germline V gene are SGHAT and FQNNGV. The CDR3 has 16 residues. The J segment lost 5 bases and the V segment lost 0 bases, leaving 8 bases of the junction unmatched. In DNA, the CDR3 is TGTGCCAGCAGCTTAGAGGGACTAGTTCGGTGGGAGACCCAGTACTTC. Its translation is CASSLEGLVRWETQYF.

The V call is TRBV15, the J call TRBJ1-6, with a weak D call TRBD1 (5 bases). The V end lost 0 bases, the J end lost 6 bases, and 6 bases lay between the germline ends. CDR3 size: 14 residues. Germline CDR1 is LNHNV and CDR2 is YYDKDF (reference sequence). The chain's CDR3 is CATSRDGTNSPLHF. CDR3 DNA sequence: TGTGCCACCAGCAGAGATGGGACTAATTCACCCCTCCACTTT.

The rearrangement links TRBV19 to TRBJ1-2; no reliable D call. The V end lost 3 bases, the J end lost 2 bases, and 7 bases lay between the germline ends. Per the germline V gene, CDR1 is LNHDA and CDR2 is SQIVND (reference sequence). CDR3 length: 13 residues. CDR3 bases: TGTGCCAGTAGTATCTCGCCCAACTATGGCTACACCTTC. This encodes CASSISPNYGYTF.

The chain couples TRBV29-1 to TRBJ1-2, with 8 bases identical to TRBD1. J gave up 8 bases and V 4 bases, and 12 bases lay outside the gene matches. Germline V lookup: CDR1 SQVTM, CDR2 ANQGSEA. The CDR3 length is 14 residues. CDR3 in amino acids: CSVGLMRTGSGYTF. The DNA for the CDR3 is TGCAGCGTTGGATTAATGCGGACAGGGTCCGGCTACACCTTC.

The rearrangement joins TRBV10-1 to TRBJ1-2, with D uncertain. Trimming pared 3 bases from V and 2 bases from J, leaving 10 bases between. This CDR3 is 14 amino acids long. Germline V CDR1 and CDR2: WNHNN, SYGVQD (reference sequence). CDR3 sequence: CASSEGSRNYGYTF. CDR3 nucleotide sequence: TGCGCCAGCAGTGAAGGCAGTCGGAACTATGGCTACACCTTC.

The gene calls are TRBV27 and TRBJ2-2, with D perhaps being TRBD1 or TRBD2 (5 bases each). This CDR3 has 14 amino acids. Germline CDR1 MNHEY, CDR2 SMNVEV (reference sequence). Trimming took off 9 bases at V and 7 bases at J, with 18 bases between the two ends. The CDR3 protein is CASRDVGLRGELFF. CDR3 DNA: TGTGCCAGTCGGGACGTCGGGTTGCGCGGGGAGCTGTTTTTT.

For this clone: The junction departs from germline at one end; a sequencing error may be responsible. The gene calls are TRBV5-4 and TRBJ2-3, with D maybe TRBD2 (5 bases). The CDR3 spans 15 residues. CDR1 SGHNT and CDR2 YYREEE come from the germline V gene (reference sequence). The CDR3 DNA is TGCGCCAGCAGCTTACGAGGGCTACCCACAGATACGCAGTATTTT. Residues: CASSLRGLPTDTQYF. The whole variable domain, remainder taken from reference TRBV5-4 and TRBJ2-3, is ETGVTQSPTHLIKTRGQQVTLRCSSQSGHNTVSWYQQALGQGPQFIFQYYREEENGRGNFPPRFSGLQFPNYSSELNVNALELDDSALYLCASSLRGLPTDTQYFGPGTRLTVL.

V and J are TRBV4-3 and TRBJ2-2; 11 bases align to TRBD1. The CDR3 runs to 16 residues. Germline CDR1 LGHNA, CDR2 YSLEER. The V gene end was trimmed by 4 bases and the J gene end by 3 bases; junction bases not matched to a gene: 4. The CDR3 region has the DNA TGCGCCAGCAGCCTGGACAGGGGGCTGGACACCGGGGAGCTGTTTTTT. As protein: CASSLDRGLDTGELFF.

The chain uses TRBV5-1 and TRBJ2-3, with 13 bases that match TRBD2. CDR3 length equals 17 residues. CDR1 SGHRS and CDR2 YFSETQ come from the germline V gene. Trimming cost V 2 bases and J 2 bases; bases outside gene matches: 5. The CDR3 coding sequence is TGCGCCAGCAGCTTAAGACTAGCGGGGGGCACCACAGATACGCAGTATTTT. As protein: CASSLRLAGGTTDTQYF. The entire variable domain, with the rest obtained from reference TRBV5-1 and TRBJ2-3, is as follows: KAGVTQTPRYLIKTRGQQVTLSCSPISGHRSVSWYQQTPGQGLQFLFEYFSETQRNKGNFPGRFSGRQFSNSRSEMNVSTLELGDSALYLCASSLRLAGGTTDTQYFGPGTRLTVL.

The V call is TRBV5-1, the J call TRBJ2-7; D possibly corresponds to TRBD2 (6 bases). V was clipped by 0 bases and J by 6 bases, with 16 bases between them. The V gene's germline CDR1 is SGHRS and CDR2 YFSETQ. The CDR3 contains 15 residues. The CDR3 here is CASSLVGTPLGEQYF. The CDR3, as DNA: TGCGCCAGCAGCTTGGTGGGGACTCCTTTGGGCGAGCAGTACTTC.

This chain links TRBV19 with TRBJ2-7, with a tentative D call TRBD1 (6 bases). The V end was cut by 3 bases, the J end by 1 base, with 10 bases between. The CDR3 has 14 residues. Germline V gives CDR1 LNHDA, CDR2 SQIVND (reference sequence). The CDR3 bases are TGTGCCAGTAGTATCTTGACAGGATCCTACGAGCAGTACTTC. Translating it yields CASSILTGSYEQYF.

This clone occurred a few times. This chain links TRBV25-1 with TRBJ2-3, with D maybe TRBD2 (5 bases). Germline V gene sequence: CDR1 MGHDK, CDR2 SYGVNS. V was shortened by 0 bases and J by 0 bases, with 7 bases between the two germline ends. This CDR3 is built from 15 residues. The chain's CDR3 is CASSEYRTSTDTQYF. The CDR3 region has the DNA TGTGCCAGCAGTGAATACAGGACTAGCACAGATACGCAGTATTTT.

This clone appeared a single time. This chain's CDR3 is CASTSGPGGFYEQYF. In DNA form, the CDR3 reads TGTGCCAGCACCTCCGGGCCGGGGGGCTTCTACGAGCAGTACTTC. The J gene is TRBJ2-7, the V gene TRBV6-5; maybe TRBD2 (7 bases). V lost 7 bases to trimming and J lost 3 bases, with 19 bases between them. CDR1 MNHEY and CDR2 SVGAGI come from the germline V gene. This CDR3 region has 15 residues.

This chain links TRBV27 with TRBJ2-1; TRBD2 matches at 10 bases. CDR3 length: 15 amino acids. With V trimmed by 6 bases and J by 4 bases, 6 bases remained unmatched. Germline CDR1 MNHEY, CDR2 SMNVEV (reference sequence). The CDR3 loop reads CASSPLAGVYNEQFF. CDR3 coding DNA: TGTGCCAGCAGCCCCCTAGCGGGAGTTTACAATGAGCAGTTCTTC.

The V call is TRBV5-1, the J call TRBJ1-4; D remains ambiguous. CDR3 length: 15 amino acids. V lost 0 bases and J lost 3, with 9 bases in between. From germline, CDR1 is SGHRS and CDR2 YFSETQ. The CDR3 is CASSLAGSANEKLFF. The CDR3 DNA follows: TGCGCCAGCAGCTTGGCGGGATCGGCTAATGAAAAACTGTTTTTT.

This chain links TRBV4-2 with TRBJ1-3, with 7 bases matching TRBD1. V gave up 4 bases and J gave up 6 bases; unmatched junction bases: 12. The CDR3 consists of 16 residues. In germline, CDR1 is LGHNA, CDR2 YNFKEQ. Here the CDR3 DNA reads TGTGCCAGCAGCCTAACAACAGGGGATAGTGTAAACACCATATATTTT. Amino acids: CASSLTTGDSVNTIYF.

This clone was seen only a few times. J is TRBJ2-5 and V is TRBV19, with D tentatively TRBD1 or TRBD2 (6 bases each). The CDR3 contains 15 residues. Germline CDR1 and CDR2: LNHDA and SQIVND (reference sequence). Trimming took off 5 bases at V and 6 bases at J, with 19 bases between the two ends. The CDR3 DNA reads TGTGCCAGTAGTGGCGGAGGGGGGTTTGGGAAGACCCAGTACTTC. Translated, it gives CASSGGGGFGKTQYF.

The V call is TRBV1, the J call TRBJ2-1. TRBV1 is designated a pseudogene. CDR3 size: 13 residues. The DNA of the CDR3 is TGCACCAGCAGCCAAGAATCGACCAATGAGCAGTTCTTC. It encodes CTSSQESTNEQFF.

This rearrangement joins TRBV7-2 to TRBJ2-7; 10 bases match TRBD1. The V gene's germline CDR1 is SGHTA and CDR2 FQGNSA. Unmatched junction bases numbered 11, after V lost 4 bases and J lost 5 bases. There are 16 residues in the CDR3. The CDR3 spells CASSSTGTGVLDEQYF. CDR3 bases: TGTGCCAGCAGCTCCACCGGGACAGGGGTCTTGGACGAGCAGTACTTC. The entire variable domain, with the rest obtained from reference TRBV7-2 and TRBJ2-7, is as follows: GAGVSQSPSNKVTEKGKDVELRCDPISGHTALYWYRQSLGQGLEFLIYFQGNSAPDKSGLPSDRFSAERTGGSVSTLTIQRTQQEDSAVYLCASSSTGTGVLDEQYFGPGTRLTVT.

The chain employs TRBV6-5 and TRBJ1-6; TRBD1 matches 9 bases. The J segment lost 4 bases and the V segment lost 6 bases, leaving 4 bases of the junction unmatched. There are 15 residues in the CDR3. The germline V gene has CDR1 MNHEY and CDR2 SVGAGI. CDR3 protein: CASRKDRGYNSPLHF. The CDR3 nucleotides read TGTGCCAGCAGGAAAGACAGGGGGTATAATTCACCCCTCCACTTT.

The V and J genes are TRBV18 and TRBJ2-5; no firm D call. The CDR3 sequence is 15 residues long. Germline V CDR1 and CDR2: KGHSH, LQKENI. Trimming stripped 3 bases from V and 4 bases from J, with 15 bases between. The DNA of the CDR3 is TGTGCCAGCTCACCCCCGGGTCCTTCGGGAGAGACCCAGTACTTC. Translating it yields CASSPPGPSGETQYF.

This chain links TRBV28 with TRBJ1-1; D not resolved. Trimming took 4 bases from V and 1 from J, leaving 7 bases between them. Germline V CDR1 and CDR2: MDHEN, SYDVKM. The CDR3 consists of 13 residues. The CDR3 nucleotides are TGTGCCAGCAGTTGGGGAGGGAACACTGAAGCTTTCTTT. Protein sequence: CASSWGGNTEAFF.

J is TRBJ2-7 and V is TRBV9; D is unclear. This CDR3 has 16 amino acids. Trimming left V 0 bases short and J 0 bases short, with 13 bases between. CDR1 is SGDLS, CDR2 YYNGEE, per germline. CDR3 coding DNA: TGTGCCAGCAGCGTAGGGGCTACCGTCAACTCCTACGAGCAGTACTTC. This sequence encodes CASSVGATVNSYEQYF. The entire variable domain, with the rest obtained from reference TRBV9 and TRBJ2-7, is as follows: DSGVTQTPKHLITATGQRVTLRCSPRSGDLSVYWYQQSLDQGLQFLIQYYNGEERAKGNILERFSAQQFPDLHSELNLSSLELGDSALYFCASSVGATVNSYEQYFGPGTRLTVT.

J is TRBJ2-2 and V is TRBV27; TRBD1 aligns across 7 bases. V lost 4 bases to trimming and J lost 5 bases; unmatched junction nucleotides: 7. The V gene's germline CDR1 is MNHEY and CDR2 SMNVEV (reference sequence). The CDR3 loop spans 15 amino acids. For the CDR3, the DNA is TGTGCCAGCAGTTACAGGGGTCGGGGAACCGGGGAGCTGTTTTTT. It translates to CASSYRGRGTGELFF.